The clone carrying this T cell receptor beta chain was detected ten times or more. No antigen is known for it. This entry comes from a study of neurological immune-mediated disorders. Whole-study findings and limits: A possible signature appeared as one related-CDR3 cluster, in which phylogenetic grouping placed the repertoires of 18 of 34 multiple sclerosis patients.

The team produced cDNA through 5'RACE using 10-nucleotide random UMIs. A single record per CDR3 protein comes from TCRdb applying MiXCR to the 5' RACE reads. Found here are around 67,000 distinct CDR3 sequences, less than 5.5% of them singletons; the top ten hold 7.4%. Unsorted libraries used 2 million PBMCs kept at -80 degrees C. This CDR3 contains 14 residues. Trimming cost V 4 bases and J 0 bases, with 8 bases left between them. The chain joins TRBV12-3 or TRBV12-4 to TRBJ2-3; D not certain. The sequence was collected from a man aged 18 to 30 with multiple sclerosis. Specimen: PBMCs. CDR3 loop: CASSWAASTDTQYF. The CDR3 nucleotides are TGTGCCAGCAGTTGGGCAGCTAGCACAGATACGCAGTATTTT.